The 11 T cell receptor beta chains presented below share a single source sample, sequenced in a study of blood T cell repertoires in COVID-19. Only in-frame clones appear in the TCRdb table, and some are missing; sequencing was by immunoSEQ multiplex PCR. Here the sample spans approximately 140,000 clones, almost 85% being singletons. What was sequenced was peripheral blood. The receptors shown here come from a man aged 55 to 70 with acute or convalescent COVID-19.

This rearrangement joins TRBV4-2 to TRBJ2-2; 11 positions agree with TRBD2. The germline gives CDR1 LGHNA, CDR2 YNFKEQ. This CDR3 is 17 amino acids long. V lost 1 base to trimming and J lost 7 bases; unmatched junction nucleotides: 8. CDR3 DNA: TGTGCCAGCAGCCAAGTAATAGCGGGAGGGCAAGACGGGGAGCTGTTTTTT. Encoded protein: CASSQVIAGGQDGELFF.

V and J are TRBV9 and TRBJ2-7; TRBD1 aligns across 7 bases. Germline CDR1 SGDLS, CDR2 YYNGEE. Trimming at V came to 3 bases and at J to 5 bases, leaving 14 bases not matched to a gene. The CDR3 has 16 residues. The CDR3 protein is CASSAGTETGPHEQYF. In nucleotides, the CDR3 is TGTGCCAGCAGCGCTGGGACGGAGACAGGGCCCCACGAGCAGTACTTC. Complete variable domain (other parts from reference TRBV9 and TRBJ2-7): DSGVTQTPKHLITATGQRVTLRCSPRSGDLSVYWYQQSLDQGLQFLIQYYNGEERAKGNILERFSAQQFPDLHSELNLSSLELGDSALYFCASSAGTETGPHEQYFGPGTRLTVT.

V and J are TRBV28 and TRBJ1-4; TRBD1 matches 7 bases. This CDR3 is 11 amino acids long. The J segment lost 8 bases and the V segment lost 10 bases, leaving 4 bases of the junction unmatched. Germline V gene sequence: CDR1 MDHEN, CDR2 SYDVKM. The CDR3 protein is CANRGREKLFF. Here the CDR3 DNA reads TGTGCCAATAGGGGGCGCGAAAAACTGTTTTTT.

The rearrangement uses TRBV6-4 and TRBJ1-1, with 7 bases aligning to TRBD1. The V gene end was trimmed by 5 bases and the J gene end by 1 base; junction bases not matched to a gene: 7. The CDR3 length is 15 residues. CDR1 and CDR2 (germline): MRHNA, SNTAGT. The CDR3 nucleotides read TGTGCCAGCAGTCGACAGGGAGGAGGGAACACTGAAGCTTTCTTT. Protein sequence: CASSRQGGGNTEAFF.

This chain connects TRBV6-5 to TRBJ1-4; D remains ambiguous. CDR1 and CDR2 from the germline V gene are MNHEY and SVGAGI. This CDR3 comprises 11 residues. The V gene lost 6 bases and the J gene lost 6 bases, with 5 bases spanning the gap. The CDR3 is CASRRDEKLFF. The CDR3 DNA follows: TGTGCCAGCAGGCGGGATGAAAAACTGTTTTTT.

The V and J genes are TRBV7-9 and TRBJ2-7; 9 bases match TRBD2. V lost 5 bases to trimming and J lost 3 bases; unmatched junction nucleotides: 5. This CDR3 contains 14 residues. Germline V gene data show CDR1 as SEHNR and CDR2 as FQNEAQ (reference sequence). The CDR3 here is CASSPLAGFYEQYF. The CDR3 nucleotides are TGTGCCAGCAGCCCTCTAGCGGGATTCTACGAGCAGTACTTC.

This clone was observed a handful of times. The rearrangement links TRBV6-5 to TRBJ1-1, with TRBD1 matching over 9 bases. Per germline, CDR1 MNHEY and CDR2 SVGAGI. The CDR3 has 14 amino acids. J gave up 0 bases and V 4 bases, and 0 bases lay outside the gene matches. CDR3 residues: CASSWDRVNTEAFF. Written as DNA, the CDR3 is TGTGCCAGCAGTTGGGACAGGGTGAACACTGAAGCTTTCTTT.

V gene TRBV5-1 combines with J gene TRBJ1-4; D gene unclear. V was pared by 0 bases and J by 0 bases, with 6 bases between. This CDR3 is 15 amino acids long. Per the germline V gene, CDR1 is SGHRS and CDR2 is YFSETQ. Written as DNA, the CDR3 is TGCGCCAGCAGCTTGGACAGCACAACTAATGAAAAACTGTTTTTT. This translates into CASSLDSTTNEKLFF.

The CDR3 here is CASSREGWNEQFF. The CDR3 DNA reads as TGTGCCAGCAGTAGGGAGGGGTGGAATGAGCAGTTCTTC. J is TRBJ2-1 and V is TRBV6-6; 7 nucleotides match TRBD2. Trimming at V came to 5 bases and at J to 7 bases, leaving 5 bases not matched to a gene. The CDR3 length is 13 residues. The germline gives CDR1 MNHNY, CDR2 SVGAGI (reference sequence).

The rearrangement links TRBV5-5 to TRBJ1-4, with D perhaps matching TRBD1 (6 bases). This CDR3 is 14 amino acids long. Trimming left V 3 bases short and J 7 bases short, with 13 bases between. Per the germline V gene, CDR1 is SGHKS and CDR2 is YYEKEE (reference sequence). Here the CDR3 reads CASSSRTETEKLFF. The CDR3 DNA reads as TGTGCCAGCAGCTCAAGGACAGAGACTGAAAAACTGTTTTTT.

The table lists this clone with a few counts. J is TRBJ2-7 and V is TRBV6-2 or TRBV6-3; 8 positions agree with TRBD2. Germline trimming cut 6 bases from V and 4 bases from J; bases unmatched to any gene: 17. CDR1 MNHEY and CDR2 SVGEGT come from the germline V gene. This CDR3 has 17 amino acids. Here the CDR3 DNA reads TGTGCCAGCAGCCCTACTTCCGGGACTAGGAATTTATACGAGCAGTACTTC. This sequence encodes CASSPTSGTRNLYEQYF.